Shown below are 19 T cell receptor beta chains from a single sample sequenced in a study of cytomegalovirus exposure and HLA in healthy donors. The PCR contained 60 Vbeta and 13 Jbeta primers. The table came from immunoSEQ multiplex PCR; TCRdb's copy has only in-frame clones and leaves some out. The table shows under 150,000 clones, with roughly 70% occurring only once. What was sequenced was PBMCs. The receptors come from a man aged 30 to 45 in good health and CMV-seronegative.

The CDR3 DNA is TGCAGCGCAGCGGGCCGCTCCTACGAGCAGTACTTC. Protein product: CSAAGRSYEQYF. The gene calls are TRBV29-1 and TRBJ2-7; D is possibly TRBD2 (6 bases). This CDR3 comprises 12 residues. V was shortened by 7 bases and J by 0 bases, with 10 bases between the two germline ends. Germline CDR1 is SQVTM and CDR2 is ANQGSEA.

The chain combines TRBV29-1 with TRBJ2-1; 9 bases line up with TRBD2. V shed 4 bases and J 10 bases; nucleotides not matched to a gene: 8. CDR3 length: 13 residues. Germline CDR1 reads SQVTM; CDR2 reads ANQGSEA. CDR3 DNA sequence: TGCAGCGTTGTTAGCGGGGGTCTCGGCGAGCAGTTCTTC. Residues: CSVVSGGLGEQFF.

The V call is TRBV10-3, the J call TRBJ1-3; possible D gene TRBD1, 6 bases. There are 16 residues in the CDR3. Per the germline V gene, CDR1 is ENHRY and CDR2 is SYGVKD. V was cut by 3 bases and J by 0 bases, with 12 bases left in between. CDR3 amino acids: CAISDAGENSGNTIYF. In DNA, the CDR3 is TGTGCCATCAGTGATGCAGGGGAAAACTCTGGAAACACCATATATTTT.

Points on this clone: A junction boundary mismatches the germline segment, possibly from a read error. This sequence joins TRBV2 and TRBJ2-1; 8 nucleotides line up with TRBD2. The CDR3 covers 16 residues. Per the germline V gene, CDR1 is SNHLY and CDR2 is FYNNEI. The CDR3 region has the DNA TGTTCCAGCAGCCACCCGGGACTAGAGACCTACAATGAGCAGTTCTTC. Translated: CSSSHPGLETYNEQFF. Full variable domain (missing parts from reference TRBV2 and TRBJ2-1): EPEVTQTPSHQVTQMGQEVILRCVPISNHLYFYWYRQILGQKVEFLVSFYNNEISEKSEIFDDQFSVERPDGSNFTLKIRSTKLEDSAMYFCSSSHPGLETYNEQFFGPGTRLTVL.

This clone was detected many times. The rearrangement uses TRBV11-3 and TRBJ2-3; tentatively, D is TRBD2 (6 bases). This CDR3 contains 15 residues. The germline gives CDR1 SGHNT, CDR2 YENEEA. Deletions cut 3 bases from V and 5 bases from J, with 15 bases between. The CDR3 DNA is TGTGCCAGCAGCTTTGGAAGCGGGCCAGGAGATACGCAGTATTTT. This translates into CASSFGSGPGDTQYF.

The rearrangement links TRBV5-1 to TRBJ2-7, with 9 bases lining up with TRBD2. V was pared by 0 bases and J by 8 bases, with 6 bases of the junction left unmatched. This CDR3 spans 14 amino acids. CDR1 SGHRS and CDR2 YFSETQ come from the germline V gene. For the CDR3, the DNA is TGCGCCAGCAGCTTGGCTAGCGGGAATAGCCAGCAGTACTTC. Residues: CASSLASGNSQQYF.

The rearrangement uses TRBV20-1 and TRBJ2-7; 7 nucleotides agree with TRBD1. The CDR3 loop spans 11 amino acids. CDR1 is DFQATT and CDR2 is SNEGSKA in the germline V gene (reference sequence). Unmatched junction bases numbered 10, after V lost 7 bases and J lost 10 bases. The CDR3 here is CSGRTGQVQYF. The CDR3 DNA reads TGCAGTGGTCGGACAGGACAAGTTCAGTACTTC.

The V and J genes are TRBV7-8 and TRBJ2-1; no clear D gene. The CDR3 sequence is 14 residues long. Trimming removed 1 base at V and 5 bases at J, with 9 bases between. CDR1 SGHVS and CDR2 FQNEAQ come from the germline V gene. The CDR3 DNA sequence: TGTGCCAGCAGCTTAGGAATGGGCCACAATGAGCAGTTCTTC. It codes for CASSLGMGHNEQFF.

This chain links TRBV6-5 with TRBJ2-7, with TRBD2 identical over 8 bases. The CDR3 sequence is 14 residues long. Germline-derived CDR1 and CDR2 are MNHEY and SVGAGI. The J segment lost 4 bases and the V segment lost 6 bases, leaving 8 bases of the junction unmatched. The CDR3 here is CASSFSGERYEQYF. In DNA form, the CDR3 reads TGTGCCAGCAGCTTTAGCGGGGAGCGGTACGAGCAGTACTTC.

This clone was seen just once. This sequence joins TRBV28 and TRBJ2-5; a possible D gene is TRBD2 (6 bases). Trimming shortened V by 4 bases and J by 7 bases, and 10 bases separated the two germline ends. CDR1 is MDHEN and CDR2 is SYDVKM in the germline V gene. This CDR3 has 12 residues. CDR3 sequence reads: CASSSFGGTQYF. In nucleotides, the CDR3 is TGTGCCAGCAGTTCCTTCGGGGGGACCCAGTACTTC.

Comment on this clone: The junction does not match germline at one end; this may be a read error. V is TRBV28 and J is TRBJ2-2; D gene unclear. The germline V gene encodes CDR1 MDHEN and CDR2 SYDVKM. The CDR3 has 14 residues. The CDR3 DNA reads TGTGCCAGCGGTCTCACTCTGAACGCCGGGGAGCTGTTTTTT. Translated: CASGLTLNAGELFF.

This sequence joins TRBV29-1 and TRBJ2-5; 7 positions agree with TRBD2. CDR3 length equals 14 residues. J gave up 6 bases and V 4 bases, and 11 bases lay outside the gene matches. Germline V gives CDR1 SQVTM, CDR2 ANQGSEA. The CDR3 DNA sequence: TGCAGCGTTGCGGCGGGGGAGCTCAGTCAGACCCAGTACTTC. This encodes CSVAAGELSQTQYF.

V usage is TRBV27 and J usage is TRBJ2-7; D is perhaps TRBD1 (6 bases). Looked up from germline, CDR1 is MNHEY and CDR2 is SMNVEV (reference sequence). The CDR3 loop spans 16 amino acids. V lost 6 bases and J 4 bases, leaving 22 bases between the germline ends. CDR3 bases: TGTGCCAGCAGCTTCTTAAGACAGGACTTATTATACGAGCAGTACTTC. It translates to CASSFLRQDLLYEQYF.

As DNA, the CDR3 is TGTGCCAGCAGCTTAGGCAGGGCAACCCACGAGCAGTACTTC. Its protein is CASSLGRATHEQYF. V gene TRBV7-9 combines with J gene TRBJ2-7, with a tentative D call TRBD1 (5 bases). The CDR3 has 14 residues. The germline CDR1 and CDR2 sequences are SEHNR and FQNEAQ (reference sequence). The ends were cut back, 1 base at V and 5 bases at J, with 12 bases in the middle.

The chain carries TRBV19 and TRBJ1-2; TRBD1 agrees at 10 bases. V shed 5 bases and J 3 bases; nucleotides not matched to a gene: 9. The CDR3 loop spans 16 amino acids. The germline CDR1 and CDR2 sequences are LNHDA and SQIVND (reference sequence). DNA for the CDR3: TGTGCCAGTAGTGTTCCCGGGACAGGGGATTACTATGGCTACACCTTC. This gives the protein CASSVPGTGDYYGYTF.

The chain combines TRBV4-2 with TRBJ2-5, with 15 bases fitting TRBD2. CDR1 is LGHNA, CDR2 YNFKEQ, per germline. V was clipped by 1 base and J by 5 bases; unmatched bases: 14. The CDR3 extends over 20 amino acids. CDR3 DNA: TGTGCCAGCAGCCAAGCCCTAGCACCGGGACTAGCGGGAGGAGGGGAGACCCAGTACTTC. This translates into CASSQALAPGLAGGGETQYF.

The chain links TRBV6-5 to TRBJ1-3, with D perhaps TRBD1 (5 bases). This CDR3 comprises 15 residues. From germline, CDR1 is MNHEY and CDR2 SVGAGI. V was cut by 3 bases and J by 0 bases, with 9 bases left in between. DNA of the CDR3: TGTGCCAGCAGTTATGACAGCTACTCTGGAAACACCATATATTTT. This gives the protein CASSYDSYSGNTIYF.

The rearrangement links TRBV5-4 to TRBJ2-7, with 10 bases fitting TRBD2. Per the germline V gene, CDR1 is SGHNT and CDR2 is YYREEE (reference sequence). V lost 5 bases to trimming and J lost 7 bases; unmatched junction nucleotides: 15. The CDR3 runs 16 residues. The CDR3 reads CASSSGTSDNLREQYF. DNA for the CDR3: TGTGCCAGCAGTTCCGGGACTAGCGATAACCTACGAGAGCAGTACTTC.

V and J are TRBV9 and TRBJ2-2; D may be TRBD1 (6 bases). CDR1 SGDLS and CDR2 YYNGEE come from the germline V gene. This CDR3 contains 17 residues. V lost 5 bases and J 4 bases, leaving 21 bases between the germline ends. CDR3 coding DNA: TGTGCCAGCAGTAACCCGACGGGACACGATATCACCGGGGAGCTGTTTTTT. Translation: CASSNPTGHDITGELFF.